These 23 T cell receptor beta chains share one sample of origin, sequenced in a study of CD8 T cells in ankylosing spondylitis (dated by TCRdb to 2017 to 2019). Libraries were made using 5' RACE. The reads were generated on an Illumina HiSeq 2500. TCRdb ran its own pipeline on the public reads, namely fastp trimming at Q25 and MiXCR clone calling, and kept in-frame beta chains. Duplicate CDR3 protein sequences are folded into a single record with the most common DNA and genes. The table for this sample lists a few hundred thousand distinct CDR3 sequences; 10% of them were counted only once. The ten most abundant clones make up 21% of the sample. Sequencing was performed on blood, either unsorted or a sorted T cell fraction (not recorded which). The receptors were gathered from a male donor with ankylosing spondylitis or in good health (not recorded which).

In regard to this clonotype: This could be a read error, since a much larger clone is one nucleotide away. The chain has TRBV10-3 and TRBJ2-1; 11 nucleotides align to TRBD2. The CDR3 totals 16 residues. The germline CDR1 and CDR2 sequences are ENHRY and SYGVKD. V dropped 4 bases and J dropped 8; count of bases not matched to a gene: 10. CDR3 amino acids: CAISGGSGGDFDEQFF. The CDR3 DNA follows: TGTGCCATCAGTGGGGGTAGCGGGGGGGATTTTGATGAGCAGTTCTTC.

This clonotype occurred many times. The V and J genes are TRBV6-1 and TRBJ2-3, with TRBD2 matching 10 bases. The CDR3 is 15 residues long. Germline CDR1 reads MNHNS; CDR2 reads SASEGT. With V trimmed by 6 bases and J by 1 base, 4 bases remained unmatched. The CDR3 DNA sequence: TGTGCCAGCAGAAGCGGACTAGCGGGCACAGATACGCAGTATTTT. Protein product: CASRSGLAGTDTQYF.

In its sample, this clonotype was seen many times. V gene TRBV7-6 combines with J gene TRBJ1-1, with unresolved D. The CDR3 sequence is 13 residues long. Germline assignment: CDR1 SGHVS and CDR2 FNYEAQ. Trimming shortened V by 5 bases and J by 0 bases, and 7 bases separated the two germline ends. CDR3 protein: CASSASVNTEAFF. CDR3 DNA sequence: TGTGCCAGCAGCGCATCAGTGAACACTGAAGCTTTCTTT.

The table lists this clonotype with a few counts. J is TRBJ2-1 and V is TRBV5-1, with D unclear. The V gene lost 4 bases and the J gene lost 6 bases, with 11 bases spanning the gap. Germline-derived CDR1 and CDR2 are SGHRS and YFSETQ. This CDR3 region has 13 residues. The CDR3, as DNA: TGCGCCAGCAGCCTGGTACGGGCCAATGAGCAGTTCTTC. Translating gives CASSLVRANEQFF.

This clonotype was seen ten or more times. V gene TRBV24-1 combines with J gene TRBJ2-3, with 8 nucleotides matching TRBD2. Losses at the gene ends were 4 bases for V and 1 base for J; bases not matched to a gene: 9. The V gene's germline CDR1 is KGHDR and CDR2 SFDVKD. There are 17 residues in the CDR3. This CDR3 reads CATSDPGLAGRTDTQYF. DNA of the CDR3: TGTGCCACCAGTGACCCCGGGTTAGCGGGACGCACAGATACGCAGTATTTT.

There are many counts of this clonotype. CDR3 loop: CASSLELVTQYF. DNA of the CDR3: TGTGCCAGCAGCTTAGAATTGGTTACGCAGTATTTT. The chain employs TRBV11-2 and TRBJ2-3; unclear D gene. Trimming cost V 0 bases and J 8 bases, with 6 bases left between them. CDR3 length: 12 amino acids. CDR1 and CDR2 from the germline V gene are SGHAT and FQNNGV.

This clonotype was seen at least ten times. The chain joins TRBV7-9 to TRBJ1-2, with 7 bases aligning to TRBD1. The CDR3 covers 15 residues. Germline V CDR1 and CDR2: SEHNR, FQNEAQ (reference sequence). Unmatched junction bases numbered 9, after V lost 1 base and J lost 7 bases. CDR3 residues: CASSLDIGGPPGYTF. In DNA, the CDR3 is TGTGCCAGCAGCTTAGATATAGGGGGCCCCCCTGGCTACACCTTC.

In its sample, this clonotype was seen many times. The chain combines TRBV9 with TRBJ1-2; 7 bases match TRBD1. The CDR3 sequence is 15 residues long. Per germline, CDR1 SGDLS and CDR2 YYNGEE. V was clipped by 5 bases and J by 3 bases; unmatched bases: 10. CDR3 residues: CASSEGGSVYYGYTF. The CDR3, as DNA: TGTGCCAGCAGTGAAGGGGGCTCGGTCTACTATGGCTACACCTTC.

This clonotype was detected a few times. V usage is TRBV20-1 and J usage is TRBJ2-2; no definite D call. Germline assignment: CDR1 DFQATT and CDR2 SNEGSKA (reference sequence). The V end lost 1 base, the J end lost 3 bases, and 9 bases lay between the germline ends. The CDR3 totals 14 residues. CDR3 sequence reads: CSARGKTDTGELFF. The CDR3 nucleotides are TGCAGTGCTAGAGGCAAAACGGACACCGGGGAGCTGTTTTTT.

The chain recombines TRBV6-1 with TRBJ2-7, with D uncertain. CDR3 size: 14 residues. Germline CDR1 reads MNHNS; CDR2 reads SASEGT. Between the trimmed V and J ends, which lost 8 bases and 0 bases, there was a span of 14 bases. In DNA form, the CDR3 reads TGTGCCAGCCGCCTCGGCGAGGCCTCCTACGAGCAGTACTTC. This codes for CASRLGEASYEQYF.

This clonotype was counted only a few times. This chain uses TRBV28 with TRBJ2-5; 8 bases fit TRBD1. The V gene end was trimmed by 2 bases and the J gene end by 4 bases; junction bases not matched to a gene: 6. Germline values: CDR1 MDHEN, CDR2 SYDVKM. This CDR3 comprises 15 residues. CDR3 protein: CASSLRDRIRETQYF. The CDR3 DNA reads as TGTGCCAGCAGTTTAAGGGACAGGATACGAGAGACCCAGTACTTC.

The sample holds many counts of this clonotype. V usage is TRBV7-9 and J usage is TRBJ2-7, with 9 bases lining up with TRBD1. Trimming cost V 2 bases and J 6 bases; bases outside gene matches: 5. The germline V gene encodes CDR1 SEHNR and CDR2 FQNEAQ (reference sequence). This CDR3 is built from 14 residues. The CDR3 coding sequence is TGTGCCAGCAGCTTAAATTCGGGACAGGGCGAGCAGTACTTC. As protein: CASSLNSGQGEQYF.

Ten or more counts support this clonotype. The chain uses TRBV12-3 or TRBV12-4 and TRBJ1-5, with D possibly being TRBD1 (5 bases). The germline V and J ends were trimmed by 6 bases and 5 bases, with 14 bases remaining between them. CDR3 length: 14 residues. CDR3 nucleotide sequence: TGTGCCAGCAGGCCCACAGGTTATGATCAGCCCCAGCATTTT. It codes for CASRPTGYDQPQHF.

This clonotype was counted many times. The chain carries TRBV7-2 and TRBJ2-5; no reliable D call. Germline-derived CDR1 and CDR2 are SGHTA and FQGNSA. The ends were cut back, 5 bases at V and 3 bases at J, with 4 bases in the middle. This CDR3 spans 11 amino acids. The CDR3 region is CASSAKETQYF. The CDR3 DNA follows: TGTGCCAGCAGCGCTAAAGAGACCCAGTACTTC.

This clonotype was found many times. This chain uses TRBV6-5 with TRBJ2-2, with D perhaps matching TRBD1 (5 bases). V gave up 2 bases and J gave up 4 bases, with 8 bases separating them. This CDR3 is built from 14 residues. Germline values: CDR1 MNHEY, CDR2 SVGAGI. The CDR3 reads CASSYLDSTGELFF. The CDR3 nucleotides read TGTGCCAGCAGTTACCTTGACAGCACCGGGGAGCTGTTTTTT.

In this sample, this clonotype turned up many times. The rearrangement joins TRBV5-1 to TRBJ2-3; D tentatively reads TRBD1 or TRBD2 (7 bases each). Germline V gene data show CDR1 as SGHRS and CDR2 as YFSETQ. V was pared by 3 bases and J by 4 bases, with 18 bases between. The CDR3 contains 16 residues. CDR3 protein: CASSSLGGTAADTQYF. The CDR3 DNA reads TGCGCCAGCAGCTCGTTGGGGGGGACAGCAGCAGATACGCAGTATTTT.

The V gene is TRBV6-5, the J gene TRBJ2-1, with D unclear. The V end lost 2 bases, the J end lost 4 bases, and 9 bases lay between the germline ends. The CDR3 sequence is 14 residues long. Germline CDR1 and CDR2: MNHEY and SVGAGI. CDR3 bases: TGTGCCAGCAGTTACCTCCTCGGGTACAATGAGCAGTTCTTC. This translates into CASSYLLGYNEQFF.

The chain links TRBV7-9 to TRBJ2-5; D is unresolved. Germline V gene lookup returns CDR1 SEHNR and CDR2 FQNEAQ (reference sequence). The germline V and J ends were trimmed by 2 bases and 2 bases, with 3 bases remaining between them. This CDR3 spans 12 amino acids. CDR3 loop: CASSLQQETQYF. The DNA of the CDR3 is TGTGCCAGCAGCTTACAGCAAGAGACCCAGTACTTC.

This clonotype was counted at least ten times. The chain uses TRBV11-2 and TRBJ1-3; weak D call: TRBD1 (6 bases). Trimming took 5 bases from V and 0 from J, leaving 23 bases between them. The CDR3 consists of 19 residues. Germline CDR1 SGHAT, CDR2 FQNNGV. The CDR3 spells CASSTPSGRRDNSGNTIYF. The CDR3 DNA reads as TGTGCCAGCAGCACGCCCTCCGGGCGGAGGGACAACTCTGGAAACACCATATATTTT.

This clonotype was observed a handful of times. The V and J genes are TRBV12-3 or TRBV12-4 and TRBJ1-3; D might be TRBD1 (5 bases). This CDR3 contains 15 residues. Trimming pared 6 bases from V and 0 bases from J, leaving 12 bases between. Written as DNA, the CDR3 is TGTGCCAGCAGAAAGACAGAGCTCTCTGGAAACACCATATATTTT. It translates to CASRKTELSGNTIYF.

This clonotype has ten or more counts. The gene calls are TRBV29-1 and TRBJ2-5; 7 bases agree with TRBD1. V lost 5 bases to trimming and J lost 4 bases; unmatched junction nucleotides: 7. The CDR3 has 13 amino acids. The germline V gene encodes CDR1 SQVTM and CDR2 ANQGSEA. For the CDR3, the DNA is TGCAGCGTTCGAGACAGGGCCTTAGAGACCCAGTACTTC. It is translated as CSVRDRALETQYF.

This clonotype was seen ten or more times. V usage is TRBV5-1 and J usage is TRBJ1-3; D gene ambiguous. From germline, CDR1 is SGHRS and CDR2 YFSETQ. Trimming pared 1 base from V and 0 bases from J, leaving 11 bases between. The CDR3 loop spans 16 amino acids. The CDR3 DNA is TGCGCCAGCAGCTTGTTGGCGGGGAACTCTGGAAACACCATATATTTT. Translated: CASSLLAGNSGNTIYF. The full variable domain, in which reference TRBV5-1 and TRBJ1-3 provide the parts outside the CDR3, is KAGVTQTPRYLIKTRGQQVTLSCSPISGHRSVSWYQQTPGQGLQFLFEYFSETQRNKGNFPGRFSGRQFSNSRSEMNVSTLELGDSALYLCASSLLAGNSGNTIYFGEGSWLTVV.

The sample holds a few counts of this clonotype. CDR3 sequence reads: CSARPGGLMGYGYTF. Here the CDR3 DNA reads TGCAGTGCTCGACCGGGGGGCCTGATGGGCTATGGCTACACCTTC. The chain links TRBV20-1 to TRBJ1-2; D is perhaps TRBD1 (6 bases). The CDR3 runs to 15 residues. CDR1 is DFQATT and CDR2 is SNEGSKA in the germline V gene (reference sequence). Trimming left V 5 bases short and J 4 bases short, with 20 bases between.